This record covers a single T cell receptor (beta chain). The antigen remains undetermined. Profiling relied on immunoSEQ multiplex PCR, and the TCRdb table lists in-frame clones only, not all of them. This table holds around 260,000 clones, over 90% found once. The sample comes from a study of T cell responses to AZD1222 COVID-19 vaccine. Germline values: CDR1 SGHDT, CDR2 YYEEEE. CDR3 size: 19 residues. V lost 0 bases to trimming and J lost 2 bases; unmatched junction nucleotides: 11. The study's findings and limits: Researchers took repertoire samples only after the peak T cell response had come. Nearly half of spike-specific TCRs reportedly go after variant regions that carry no mutations. Donor demographics were predominantly white British with a female majority; clonal diversity may be underestimated. Of the AZD1222 recipients, only five to seven were seropositive at baseline.

The TCR was taken from an adult in good health. This chain links TRBV5-6 with TRBJ1-6; 7 bases line up with TRBD1. The sequences come from peripheral blood, collected on day 0 of AZD1222 vaccination. CDR3 nucleotide sequence: TGTGCCAGCAGCTTGGGCTCGGGACAGAGTTATCCCTATAATTCACCCCTCCACTTT. Amino acid sequence: CASSLGSGQSYPYNSPLHF.